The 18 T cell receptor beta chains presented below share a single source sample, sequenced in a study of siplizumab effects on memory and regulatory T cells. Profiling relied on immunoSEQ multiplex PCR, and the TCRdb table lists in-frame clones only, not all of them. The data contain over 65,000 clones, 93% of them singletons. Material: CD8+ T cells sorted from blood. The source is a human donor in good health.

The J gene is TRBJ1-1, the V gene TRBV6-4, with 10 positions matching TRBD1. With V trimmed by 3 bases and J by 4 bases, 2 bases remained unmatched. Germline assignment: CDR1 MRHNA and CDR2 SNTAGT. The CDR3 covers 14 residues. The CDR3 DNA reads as TGTGCCAGCAGTGAGGGGACAGGGGTCACTGAAGCTTTCTTT. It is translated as CASSEGTGVTEAFF.

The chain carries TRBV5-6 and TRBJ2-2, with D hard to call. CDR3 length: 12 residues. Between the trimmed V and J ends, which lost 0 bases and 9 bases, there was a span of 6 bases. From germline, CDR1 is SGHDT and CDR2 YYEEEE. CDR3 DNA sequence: TGTGCCAGCAGCTTGGAGGGCCGGGAGCTGTTTTTT. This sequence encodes CASSLEGRELFF. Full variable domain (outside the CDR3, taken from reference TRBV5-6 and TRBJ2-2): DAGVTQSPTHLIKTRGQQVTLRCSPKSGHDTVSWYQQALGQGPQFIFQYYEEEERQRGNFPDRFSGHQFPNYSSELNVNALLLGDSALYLCASSLEGRELFFGEGSRLTVL.

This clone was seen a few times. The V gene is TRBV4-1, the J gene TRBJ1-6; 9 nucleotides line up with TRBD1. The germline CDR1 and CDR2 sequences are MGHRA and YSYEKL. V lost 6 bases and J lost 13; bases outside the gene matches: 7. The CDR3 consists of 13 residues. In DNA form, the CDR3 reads TGCGCCAGCAGGGGACAGGGTTTTGAGCCCCTCCACTTT. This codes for CASRGQGFEPLHF.

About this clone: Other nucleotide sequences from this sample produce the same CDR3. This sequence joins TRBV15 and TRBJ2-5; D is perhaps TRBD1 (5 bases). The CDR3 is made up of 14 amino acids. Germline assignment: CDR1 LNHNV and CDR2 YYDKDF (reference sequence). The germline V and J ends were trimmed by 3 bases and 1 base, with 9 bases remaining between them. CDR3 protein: CATSSFDSQETQYF. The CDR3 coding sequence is TGTGCCACCAGCAGCTTTGACAGCCAAGAGACCCAGTACTTC.

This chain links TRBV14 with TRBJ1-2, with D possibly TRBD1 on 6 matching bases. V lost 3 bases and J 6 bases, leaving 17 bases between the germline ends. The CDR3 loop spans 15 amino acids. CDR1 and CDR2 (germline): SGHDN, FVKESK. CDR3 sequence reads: CASSQRGGGADGYTF. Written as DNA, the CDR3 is TGTGCCAGCAGCCAGAGGGGGGGAGGTGCTGATGGCTACACCTTC.

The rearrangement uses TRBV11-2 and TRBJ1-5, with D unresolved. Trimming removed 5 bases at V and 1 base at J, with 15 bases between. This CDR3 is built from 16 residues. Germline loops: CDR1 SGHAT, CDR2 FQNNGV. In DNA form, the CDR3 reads TGTGCCAGCAGCCCTATCCCGTGGGCGAGCAATCAGCCCCAGCATTTT. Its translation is CASSPIPWASNQPQHF.

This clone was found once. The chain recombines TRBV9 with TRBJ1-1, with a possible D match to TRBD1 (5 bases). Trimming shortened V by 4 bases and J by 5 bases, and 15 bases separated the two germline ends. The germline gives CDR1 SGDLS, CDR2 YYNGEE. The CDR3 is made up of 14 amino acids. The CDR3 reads CASSSISRDTEAFF. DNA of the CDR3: TGTGCCAGCAGCTCTATTTCCAGGGATACTGAAGCTTTCTTT.

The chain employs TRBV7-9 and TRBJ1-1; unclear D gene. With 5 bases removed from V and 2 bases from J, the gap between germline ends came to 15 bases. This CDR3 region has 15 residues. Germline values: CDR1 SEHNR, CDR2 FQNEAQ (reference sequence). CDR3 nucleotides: TGTGCCAGCAGCAAAACATTGGCAGTTAACACTGAAGCTTTCTTT. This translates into CASSKTLAVNTEAFF.

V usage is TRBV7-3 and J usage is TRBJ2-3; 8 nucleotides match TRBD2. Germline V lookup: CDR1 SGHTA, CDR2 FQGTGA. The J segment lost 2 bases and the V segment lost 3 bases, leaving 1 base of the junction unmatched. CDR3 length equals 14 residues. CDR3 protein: CASSFSGATDTQYF. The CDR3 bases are TGTGCCAGCAGCTTTAGCGGGGCCACAGATACGCAGTATTTT.

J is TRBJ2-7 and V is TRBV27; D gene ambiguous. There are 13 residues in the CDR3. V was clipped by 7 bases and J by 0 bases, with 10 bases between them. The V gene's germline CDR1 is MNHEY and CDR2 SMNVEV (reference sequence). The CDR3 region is CASTTADSYEQYF. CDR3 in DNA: TGTGCCAGCACGACGGCGGACTCCTACGAGCAGTACTTC.

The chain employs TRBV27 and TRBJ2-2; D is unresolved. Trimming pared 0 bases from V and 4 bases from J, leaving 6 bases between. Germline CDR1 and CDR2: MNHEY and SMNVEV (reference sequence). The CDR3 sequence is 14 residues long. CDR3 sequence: CASSLSFSTGELFF. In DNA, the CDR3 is TGTGCCAGCAGTTTATCGTTTTCCACCGGGGAGCTGTTTTTT.

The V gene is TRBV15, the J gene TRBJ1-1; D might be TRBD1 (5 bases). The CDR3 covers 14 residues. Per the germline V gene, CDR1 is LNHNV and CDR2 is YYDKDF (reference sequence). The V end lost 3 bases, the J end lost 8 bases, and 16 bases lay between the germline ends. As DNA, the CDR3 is TGTGCCACCAGCAGGGGGGGTGGAGTACCCGAAGCTTTCTTT. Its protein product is CATSRGGGVPEAFF.

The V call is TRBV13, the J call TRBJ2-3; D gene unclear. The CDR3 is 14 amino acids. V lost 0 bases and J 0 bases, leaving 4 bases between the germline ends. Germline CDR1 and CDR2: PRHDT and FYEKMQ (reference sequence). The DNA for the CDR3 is TGTGCCAGCAGCTTAGGCGGCAGCACAGATACGCAGTATTTT. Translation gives CASSLGGSTDTQYF.

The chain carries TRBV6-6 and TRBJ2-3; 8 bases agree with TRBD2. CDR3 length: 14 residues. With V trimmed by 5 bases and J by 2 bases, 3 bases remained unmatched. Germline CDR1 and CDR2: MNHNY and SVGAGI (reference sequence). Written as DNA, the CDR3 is TGTGCCAGCAGTCGTAGCGGGGCCACAGATACGCAGTATTTT. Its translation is CASSRSGATDTQYF.

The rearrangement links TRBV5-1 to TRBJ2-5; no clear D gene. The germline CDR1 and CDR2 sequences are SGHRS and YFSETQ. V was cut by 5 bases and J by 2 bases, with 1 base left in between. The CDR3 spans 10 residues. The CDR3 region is CASRQETQYF. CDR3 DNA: TGCGCCAGCAGGCAAGAGACCCAGTACTTC. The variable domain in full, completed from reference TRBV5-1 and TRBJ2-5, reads KAGVTQTPRYLIKTRGQQVTLSCSPISGHRSVSWYQQTPGQGLQFLFEYFSETQRNKGNFPGRFSGRQFSNSRSEMNVSTLELGDSALYLCASRQETQYFGPGTRLLVL.

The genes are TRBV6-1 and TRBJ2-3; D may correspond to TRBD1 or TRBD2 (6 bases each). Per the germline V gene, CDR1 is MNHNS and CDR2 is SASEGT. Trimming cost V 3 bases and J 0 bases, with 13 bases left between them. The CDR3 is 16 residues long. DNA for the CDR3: TGTGCCAGCAGTGATAGTAGGGGGGTTAGCACAGATACGCAGTATTTT. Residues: CASSDSRGVSTDTQYF.

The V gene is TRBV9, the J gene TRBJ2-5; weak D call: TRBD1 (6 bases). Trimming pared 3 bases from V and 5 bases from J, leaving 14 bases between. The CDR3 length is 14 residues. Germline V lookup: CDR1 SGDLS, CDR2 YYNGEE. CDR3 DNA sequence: TGTGCCAGCAGCGCAGGGGATGCCGGGGAGACCCAGTACTTC. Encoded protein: CASSAGDAGETQYF.

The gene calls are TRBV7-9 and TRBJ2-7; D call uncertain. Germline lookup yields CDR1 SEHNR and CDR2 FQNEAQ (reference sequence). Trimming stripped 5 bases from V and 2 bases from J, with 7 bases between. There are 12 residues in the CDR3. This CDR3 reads CASSPRTYEQYF. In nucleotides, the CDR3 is TGTGCCAGCAGCCCCCGGACCTACGAGCAGTACTTC.